Shown below are 31 T cell receptor beta chains from a single sample sequenced in a study of T-cell reconstitution after alpha-beta-depleted transplantation in children. A TCRbeta library incorporating unique molecular identifiers was prepared. Using its own MiXCR run on the PCR reads, TCRdb lists one record per CDR3 protein. In the table there are a few hundred thousand distinct CDR3 sequences, approximately 9.9% of which are singletons. The sequences come from PBMCs from the stem cell graft donor, collected from the stem cell graft. Receptors were obtained from a human donor who donated a stem cell graft to a child with SCID.

This clonotype was picked up a small number of times. V usage is TRBV7-3 and J usage is TRBJ2-7; tentatively, D is TRBD1 (6 bases). V gave up 3 bases and J gave up 3 bases, with 12 bases separating them. CDR3 size: 14 residues. Germline values: CDR1 SGHTA, CDR2 FQGTGA. This CDR3 is CASSFSQGFYEQYF. The CDR3 DNA is TGTGCCAGCAGCTTCTCACAGGGTTTCTACGAGCAGTACTTC.

Remarks on this clonotype: A much larger clone differs by one base, so this may be a read error. This chain joins TRBV3-1 and TRBJ1-2; D is unclear. The CDR3 has 13 residues. Germline loops: CDR1 LGHDT, CDR2 YNNKEL (reference sequence). Trimming took off 4 bases at V and 8 bases at J, with 14 bases between the two ends. CDR3 loop: CASSLRLVGGYTF. CDR3 DNA: TGTGCCAGCAGCCTTCGACTGGTGGGCGGCTACACCTTC.

This clonotype came up many times. The chain carries TRBV7-8 and TRBJ1-2; D possibly corresponds to TRBD1 (6 bases). V was pared by 5 bases and J by 4 bases, with 14 bases between. Germline V CDR1 and CDR2: SGHVS, FQNEAQ. CDR3 length equals 14 residues. The CDR3, as DNA: TGTGCCAGCAGCCCCGGACAGCTATTCTATGGCTACACCTTC. Translation: CASSPGQLFYGYTF.

V and J are TRBV5-4 and TRBJ1-1; TRBD1 is a possible D gene (5 bases). V was trimmed by 5 bases and J by 1 base, leaving 12 bases between them. Looked up from germline, CDR1 is SGHNT and CDR2 is YYREEE (reference sequence). This CDR3 is 14 amino acids long. The CDR3 spells CASREGGGNTEAFF. The CDR3 DNA reads as TGTGCCAGCAGGGAAGGCGGGGGGAACACTGAAGCTTTCTTT.

This clonotype appeared a few times. The rearrangement links TRBV5-1 to TRBJ2-2, with 11 bases aligning to TRBD1. The CDR3 has 18 residues. Germline values: CDR1 SGHRS, CDR2 YFSETQ. After removal of 5 bases from V and 0 bases from J, the junction contained 9 bases not matched to a gene. CDR3 residues: CASRDPDRGQTNTGELFF. The CDR3 DNA sequence: TGCGCCAGCAGGGACCCGGACAGGGGGCAGACGAACACCGGGGAGCTGTTTTTT.

The table lists this clonotype with many counts. The chain carries TRBV28 and TRBJ1-3; 7 bases match TRBD1. The CDR3 contains 14 residues. J was trimmed by 2 bases and V by 7 bases; bases with no gene match: 5. Germline CDR1 and CDR2: MDHEN and SYDVKM. CDR3 region: CASTETGTGNTIYF. The CDR3 nucleotides read TGTGCCAGCACCGAGACAGGGACTGGAAACACCATATATTTT.

This clonotype appeared many times. The chain recombines TRBV5-6 with TRBJ1-4, with TRBD1 matching 8 bases. J was trimmed by 12 bases and V by 4 bases; bases with no gene match: 17. CDR1 and CDR2 from the germline V gene are SGHDT and YYEEEE. The CDR3 has 16 amino acids. The CDR3 DNA reads as TGTGCCAGCAGCACCGTCTGGACAGGGAGAGCTGGGGAACTGTTTTTT. Translated, it gives CASSTVWTGRAGELFF. Variable domain in full (rest from reference TRBV5-6 and TRBJ1-4): DAGVTQSPTHLIKTRGQQVTLRCSPKSGHDTVSWYQQALGQGPQFIFQYYEEEERQRGNFPDRFSGHQFPNYSSELNVNALLLGDSALYLCASSTVWTGRAGELFFGSGTQLSVL.

This clonotype has ten or more counts. The chain has TRBV9 and TRBJ2-7, with D perhaps matching TRBD1 (6 bases). Germline loops: CDR1 SGDLS, CDR2 YYNGEE. The CDR3 is made up of 13 amino acids. Trimming removed 6 bases from V and 1 base from J, with 11 bases in between. In nucleotides, the CDR3 is TGTGCCAGCACCCCGGACAGTTCCTACGAGCAGTACTTC. Translating it yields CASTPDSSYEQYF.

This clonotype was detected ten times or more. The CDR3 nucleotides are TGTGCCAGCAGTTCCCCAGATACGCAGTATTTT. This sequence encodes CASSSPDTQYF. The genes are TRBV6-6 and TRBJ2-3; unclear D gene. The V end was cut by 4 bases, the J end by 4 bases, with 3 bases between. Germline V lookup: CDR1 MNHNY, CDR2 SVGAGI (reference sequence). CDR3 size: 11 residues.

In this sample, this clonotype turned up many times. The chain employs TRBV7-3 and TRBJ1-3; D unresolved. The germline V and J ends were trimmed by 2 bases and 2 bases, with 4 bases remaining between them. This CDR3 spans 13 amino acids. CDR1 is SGHTA, CDR2 FQGTGA, per germline. The CDR3 sequence: CASSLSAGNTIYF. As DNA, the CDR3 is TGTGCCAGCAGCTTATCTGCTGGAAACACCATATATTTT.

At least ten counts were recorded for this clonotype. The chain has TRBV5-5 and TRBJ2-5, with a weak D call TRBD2 (5 bases). The CDR3 contains 13 residues. Trimming pared 1 base from V and 3 bases from J, leaving 7 bases between. The germline CDR1 and CDR2 sequences are SGHKS and YYEKEE (reference sequence). The CDR3 bases are TGTGCCAGCAGCTTGTACGGGGAAGAGACCCAGTACTTC. Translation: CASSLYGEETQYF. Full variable domain (outside the CDR3, taken from reference TRBV5-5 and TRBJ2-5): DAGVTQSPTHLIKTRGQQVTLRCSPISGHKSVSWYQQVLGQGPQFIFQYYEKEERGRGNFPDRFSARQFPNYSSELNVNALLLGDSALYLCASSLYGEETQYFGPGTRLLVL.

Many counts were recorded for this clonotype. The genes are TRBV10-3 and TRBJ2-7, with no clear D. Germline assignment: CDR1 ENHRY and CDR2 SYGVKD. This CDR3 is 12 amino acids long. Trimming removed 3 bases from V and 1 base from J, with 4 bases in between. The CDR3 sequence: CAISDWSYEQYF. Here the CDR3 DNA reads TGTGCCATCAGTGACTGGTCCTACGAGCAGTACTTC.

Comment on this clonotype: An end of the junction does not agree with germline; a read error may underlie this. This chain connects TRBV6-1 to TRBJ2-3; possible D gene TRBD2, 5 bases. Germline CDR1 is MNHNS and CDR2 is SASEGT. The CDR3 spans 14 residues. CDR3 DNA sequence: TGTGCCACCATGGCTGGACTCGCAAGACACACCGGGGATTTT. It encodes CATMAGLARHTGDF.

The V call is TRBV3-1, the J call TRBJ2-1, with 10 bases matching TRBD2. The CDR3 loop spans 15 amino acids. The V gene's germline CDR1 is LGHDT and CDR2 YNNKEL (reference sequence). The V gene end was trimmed by 11 bases and the J gene end by 2 bases; junction bases not matched to a gene: 9. DNA of the CDR3: TGTGCCTGCTGCCCGGGGACTAGCGCCTACAATGAGCAGTTCTTC. Translation: CACCPGTSAYNEQFF.

This clonotype occurred many times. The V call is TRBV7-9, the J call TRBJ1-4; 8 bases are a match to TRBD1. V lost 5 bases and J lost 8; bases outside the gene matches: 10. Germline CDR1 and CDR2: SEHNR and FQNEAQ (reference sequence). CDR3 length: 15 amino acids. The CDR3 sequence is CASSAGGFYAEKLFF. The CDR3 DNA reads as TGTGCCAGCAGCGCAGGGGGCTTTTATGCAGAAAAACTGTTTTTT.

This clonotype has at least ten counts. This chain joins TRBV7-8 and TRBJ2-2, with TRBD2 matching 10 bases. Germline CDR1 is SGHVS and CDR2 is FQNEAQ. J gave up 6 bases and V 1 base, and 8 bases lay outside the gene matches. This CDR3 contains 17 residues. The CDR3 here is CASSLVVASGGSGELFF. CDR3 sequence (DNA): TGTGCCAGCAGCTTAGTGGTCGCTAGCGGGGGCTCCGGGGAGCTGTTTTTT.

This clonotype was detected ten times or more. The rearrangement uses TRBV28 and TRBJ1-1; TRBD1 agrees at 8 bases. After removal of 6 bases from V and 1 base from J, the junction contained 10 bases not matched to a gene. The CDR3 is 16 amino acids. Germline V gene data show CDR1 as MDHEN and CDR2 as SYDVKM. CDR3 amino acids: CASRALGQGPNTEAFF. Here the CDR3 DNA reads TGTGCCAGCAGAGCCCTCGGACAGGGTCCGAACACTGAAGCTTTCTTT.

The sample holds many counts of this clonotype. The chain uses TRBV24-1 and TRBJ1-2; TRBD1 agrees at 8 bases. J lost 4 bases, V lost 5 bases, and 2 bases had no gene match. The CDR3 runs 13 residues. Germline-derived CDR1 and CDR2 are KGHDR and SFDVKD. The CDR3 is CATSGQGSYGYTF. In DNA, the CDR3 is TGTGCCACCAGTGGACAGGGGTCCTATGGCTACACCTTC.

This clonotype was observed at least ten times. The chain uses TRBV5-1 and TRBJ1-1; 10 bases align to TRBD1. This CDR3 region has 15 residues. Germline V gene lookup returns CDR1 SGHRS and CDR2 YFSETQ. After removal of 2 bases from V and 4 bases from J, the junction contained 5 bases not matched to a gene. The CDR3 spells CASSFPGQGSTEAFF. Here the CDR3 DNA reads TGCGCCAGCAGCTTCCCGGGACAGGGGTCCACTGAAGCTTTCTTT.

V gene TRBV7-9 combines with J gene TRBJ1-1; D not certain. Trimming left V 4 bases short and J 3 bases short, with 15 bases between. Germline V gives CDR1 SEHNR, CDR2 FQNEAQ (reference sequence). This CDR3 is 15 amino acids long. Here the CDR3 reads CASSSGVGIDTEAFF. In DNA form, the CDR3 reads TGTGCCAGCAGCTCAGGTGTGGGTATCGACACTGAAGCTTTCTTT.

Ten or more counts support this clonotype. The chain joins TRBV4-3 to TRBJ2-1, with D perhaps matching TRBD1 or TRBD2 (6 bases each). The germline CDR1 and CDR2 sequences are LGHNA and YSLEER. Trimming removed 0 bases from V and 10 bases from J, with 13 bases in between. The CDR3 is made up of 14 amino acids. For the CDR3, the DNA is TGCGCCAGCAGCCAAGATGGAGGGGGGACAGAGCAGTTCTTC. It is translated as CASSQDGGGTEQFF.

This clonotype was seen many times. The genes are TRBV7-2 and TRBJ1-5; TRBD1 is a possible D gene (6 bases). V lost 1 base, J lost 6 bases, and 13 bases lay in between. Per germline, CDR1 SGHTA and CDR2 FQGNSA. The CDR3 is made up of 15 amino acids. CDR3 sequence (DNA): TGTGCCAGCAGCTTAGAGTGGGGGCTGCTTCAGCCCCAGCATTTT. This encodes CASSLEWGLLQPQHF.

This clonotype was detected many times. Here the CDR3 reads CASSLGWGPTQETQYF. CDR3 in DNA: TGTGCCAGCAGCTTGGGATGGGGACCGACGCAAGAGACCCAGTACTTC. This chain connects TRBV7-8 to TRBJ2-5, with D possibly being TRBD1 or TRBD2 (5 bases each). CDR1 SGHVS and CDR2 FQNEAQ come from the germline V gene. V lost 3 bases, J lost 2 bases, and 16 bases lay in between. The CDR3 totals 16 residues.

Ten or more counts support this clonotype. The chain employs TRBV7-9 and TRBJ1-2; D is undetermined. Trimming stripped 5 bases from V and 2 bases from J, with 12 bases between. The CDR3 contains 14 residues. The V gene's germline CDR1 is SEHNR and CDR2 FQNEAQ (reference sequence). The CDR3 region is CASSLFGLNYGYTF. The CDR3 nucleotides read TGTGCCAGCAGCCTTTTTGGGCTCAACTATGGCTACACCTTC.

At least ten counts were recorded for this clonotype. The rearrangement uses TRBV7-9 and TRBJ2-5; 7 bases are shared with TRBD1. Germline assignment: CDR1 SEHNR and CDR2 FQNEAQ (reference sequence). V lost 3 bases and J lost 4; bases outside the gene matches: 2. This CDR3 region has 13 residues. CDR3 residues: CASSFTGAETQYF. Written as DNA, the CDR3 is TGTGCCAGCAGCTTCACAGGGGCAGAGACCCAGTACTTC.

This clonotype was seen repeatedly, ten times or more. The rearrangement uses TRBV19 and TRBJ1-1; tentatively, D is TRBD1 (5 bases). Germline CDR1 reads LNHDA; CDR2 reads SQIVND (reference sequence). This CDR3 contains 14 residues. V dropped 6 bases and J dropped 0 bases, with 11 bases sitting between them. CDR3 DNA sequence: TGTGCCAGTAGGGGGACTGCAATGAACACTGAAGCTTTCTTT. Its translation: CASRGTAMNTEAFF.

This clonotype was counted only a few times. The chain combines TRBV2 with TRBJ1-4; the match to TRBD1 covers 7 bases. J lost 5 bases, V lost 5 bases, and 8 bases had no gene match. Germline V gene lookup returns CDR1 SNHLY and CDR2 FYNNEI. There are 15 residues in the CDR3. The chain's CDR3 is CASSPQGLGNEKLFF. CDR3 DNA: TGTGCCAGCAGTCCACAGGGGCTGGGGAATGAAAAACTGTTTTTT.

Ten or more counts support this clonotype. The V and J genes are TRBV3-1 and TRBJ2-6; D may match TRBD1 or TRBD2 (6 bases each). Trimming removed 2 bases from V and 6 bases from J, with 14 bases in between. This CDR3 is built from 16 residues. Germline V gene sequence: CDR1 LGHDT, CDR2 YNNKEL (reference sequence). The CDR3 DNA follows: TGTGCCAGCAGCCAAAGGGGGGTGAATAAGGCCAACGTCCTGACTTTC. Translated, it gives CASSQRGVNKANVLTF.

This clonotype was picked up many times. The chain combines TRBV29-1 with TRBJ2-5; 8 bases are shared with TRBD2. V was clipped by 7 bases and J by 3 bases; unmatched bases: 4. CDR1 is SQVTM and CDR2 is ANQGSEA in the germline V gene. CDR3 size: 12 residues. The DNA for the CDR3 is TGCAGCGGATCGGGGGGGGAAGAGACCCAGTACTTC. This translates into CSGSGGEETQYF.

This clonotype was seen ten or more times. The CDR3 loop is CSAGDSAYNQPQHF. The DNA of the CDR3 is TGCAGTGCCGGGGACAGCGCTTACAATCAGCCCCAGCATTTT. This chain joins TRBV20-1 and TRBJ1-5; 7 nucleotides align to TRBD1. This CDR3 comprises 14 residues. The V segment lost 6 bases and the J segment 3 bases; nucleotides outside the gene matches: 8. The V gene's germline CDR1 is DFQATT and CDR2 SNEGSKA (reference sequence).

In its sample, this clonotype was seen many times. This sequence joins TRBV18 and TRBJ2-1; D gene unclear. With 3 bases removed from V and 2 bases from J, the gap between germline ends came to 14 bases. The CDR3 extends over 16 amino acids. From germline, CDR1 is KGHSH and CDR2 LQKENI. CDR3 region: CASSPLVGRAYNEQFF. The CDR3 DNA sequence: TGTGCCAGCTCACCCCTTGTAGGGCGCGCCTACAATGAGCAGTTCTTC.